This TCR beta chain was identified during a study of blood T cell repertoires in COVID-19. Trimming cost V 0 bases and J 1 base, with 16 bases left between them. Germline CDR1 and CDR2: SGDLS and YYNGEE. The CDR3 consists of 18 residues. Each participant's cohort was designated according to participant-reported clinical history. Recovered participants had two consecutive negative NP/OP PCR tests, healthcare professional clearance, or symptom resolution. Methods used by the authors: Counts of nucleated cells, estimated from reference gene primer amplification, were obtained. The data were produced by immunoSEQ multiplex PCR, yet TCRdb's version contains in-frame clones alone and is incomplete. V and J calls and clone size are as listed in that table; D and trimming were resolved from the DNA. The sample lists about 180,000 clones, 75% to 90% seen once, with more than 5.5% in the top ten.

Specimen: PBMCs or T cells enriched from blood (not recorded which). The chain couples TRBV9 to TRBJ2-2; D might be TRBD1 (5 bases). The clonotype originates from a man in his forties who had recovered from COVID-19. CDR3 sequence reads: CASSVVPQGIGNTGELFF. In DNA form, the CDR3 reads TGTGCCAGCAGCGTAGTCCCCCAGGGAATTGGGAACACCGGGGAGCTGTTTTTT.